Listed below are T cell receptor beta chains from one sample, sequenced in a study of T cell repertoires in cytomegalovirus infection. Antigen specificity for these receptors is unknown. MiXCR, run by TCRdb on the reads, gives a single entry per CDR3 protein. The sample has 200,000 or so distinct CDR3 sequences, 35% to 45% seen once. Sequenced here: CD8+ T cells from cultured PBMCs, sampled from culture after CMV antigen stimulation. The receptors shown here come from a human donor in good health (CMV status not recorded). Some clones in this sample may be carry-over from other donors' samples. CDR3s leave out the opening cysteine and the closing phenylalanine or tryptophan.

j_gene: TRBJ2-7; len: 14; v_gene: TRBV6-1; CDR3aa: ASSVGMAGQGYEQY
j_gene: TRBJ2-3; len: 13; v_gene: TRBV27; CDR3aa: ASSSPGQGVDTQY
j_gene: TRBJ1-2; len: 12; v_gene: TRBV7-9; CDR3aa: ASSLTGLRYGYT
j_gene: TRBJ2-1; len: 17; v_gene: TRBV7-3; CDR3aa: ASSPELAGGPFSYNEQF
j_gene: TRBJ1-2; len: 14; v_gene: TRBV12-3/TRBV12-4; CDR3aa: ASSLGDRTPRRGYT
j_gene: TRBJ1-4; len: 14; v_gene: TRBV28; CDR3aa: ASSLSSETGVEKLF
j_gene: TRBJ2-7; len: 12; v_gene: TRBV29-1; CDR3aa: SVAPAGGSYEQY
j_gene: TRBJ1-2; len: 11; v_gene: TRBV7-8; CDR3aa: ASSLERRGGYT
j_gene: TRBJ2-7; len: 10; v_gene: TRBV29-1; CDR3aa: SVEGRFYEQY
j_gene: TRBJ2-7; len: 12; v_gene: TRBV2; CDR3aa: ASSKQAREYEQY
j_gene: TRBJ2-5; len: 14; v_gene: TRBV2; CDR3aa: ASSESLAGVEETQY
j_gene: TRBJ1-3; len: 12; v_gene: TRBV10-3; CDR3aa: ATLPLSSGNTIY
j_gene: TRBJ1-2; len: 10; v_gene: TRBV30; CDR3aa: AWSAGNYGYT
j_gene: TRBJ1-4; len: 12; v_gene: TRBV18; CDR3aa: ASSSRGANEKLF
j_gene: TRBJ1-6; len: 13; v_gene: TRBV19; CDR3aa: ASSNPGQGYSPLH
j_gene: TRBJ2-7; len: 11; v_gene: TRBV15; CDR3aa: ATSRSGRMEQY
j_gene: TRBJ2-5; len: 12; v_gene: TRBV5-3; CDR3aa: ASSFQPGAETQY
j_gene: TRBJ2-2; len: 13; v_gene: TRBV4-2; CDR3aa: ASSQPGTHTGELF
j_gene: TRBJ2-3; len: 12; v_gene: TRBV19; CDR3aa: ATTSGGAPDTQY
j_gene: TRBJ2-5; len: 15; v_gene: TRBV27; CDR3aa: ASSPPRLAGFQETQY
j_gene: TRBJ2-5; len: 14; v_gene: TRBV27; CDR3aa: ASSFGGGFGAVTQY
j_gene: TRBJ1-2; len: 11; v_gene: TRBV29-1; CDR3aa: SALGGSLYGYT
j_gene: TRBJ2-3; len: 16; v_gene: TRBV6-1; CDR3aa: ASSEWKWGGPSTDTQY
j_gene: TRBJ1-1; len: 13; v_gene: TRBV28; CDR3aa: ASSYRTGRGTEAF
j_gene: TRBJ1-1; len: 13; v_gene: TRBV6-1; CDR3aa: ASRTRDDGNTEAF
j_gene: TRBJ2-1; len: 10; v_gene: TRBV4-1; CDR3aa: ASSVKGNEQF
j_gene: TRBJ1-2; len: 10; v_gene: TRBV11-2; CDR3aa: ASSTELYGYT
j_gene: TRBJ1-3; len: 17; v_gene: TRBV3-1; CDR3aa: ASSQRSIPHSFSGNTIY
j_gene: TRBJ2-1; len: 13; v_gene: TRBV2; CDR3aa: ASSDDREGHNEQF
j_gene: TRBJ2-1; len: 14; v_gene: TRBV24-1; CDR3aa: ATSDPELAGGNEQF
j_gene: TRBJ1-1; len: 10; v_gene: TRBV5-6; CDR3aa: ASRQGYTEAF
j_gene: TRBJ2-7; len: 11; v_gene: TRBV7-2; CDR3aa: ASSFPYSYEQY
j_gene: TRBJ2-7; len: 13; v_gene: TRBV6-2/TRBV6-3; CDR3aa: ASSYSRDRGYEQY
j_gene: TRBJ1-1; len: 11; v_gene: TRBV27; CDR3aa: ASSLSGTGVAF
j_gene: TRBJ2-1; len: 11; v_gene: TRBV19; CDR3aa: ASTDTVVDEQF
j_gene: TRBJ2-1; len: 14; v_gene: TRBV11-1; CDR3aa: ASSYTGTGGYNEQF
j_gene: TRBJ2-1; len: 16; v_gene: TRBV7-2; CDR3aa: ASSLATSGDRWGNEQF
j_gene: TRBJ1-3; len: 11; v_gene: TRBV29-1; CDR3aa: SVLGRYGNTIY
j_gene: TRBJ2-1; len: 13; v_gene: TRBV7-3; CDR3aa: ASSLTPDRGNEQF